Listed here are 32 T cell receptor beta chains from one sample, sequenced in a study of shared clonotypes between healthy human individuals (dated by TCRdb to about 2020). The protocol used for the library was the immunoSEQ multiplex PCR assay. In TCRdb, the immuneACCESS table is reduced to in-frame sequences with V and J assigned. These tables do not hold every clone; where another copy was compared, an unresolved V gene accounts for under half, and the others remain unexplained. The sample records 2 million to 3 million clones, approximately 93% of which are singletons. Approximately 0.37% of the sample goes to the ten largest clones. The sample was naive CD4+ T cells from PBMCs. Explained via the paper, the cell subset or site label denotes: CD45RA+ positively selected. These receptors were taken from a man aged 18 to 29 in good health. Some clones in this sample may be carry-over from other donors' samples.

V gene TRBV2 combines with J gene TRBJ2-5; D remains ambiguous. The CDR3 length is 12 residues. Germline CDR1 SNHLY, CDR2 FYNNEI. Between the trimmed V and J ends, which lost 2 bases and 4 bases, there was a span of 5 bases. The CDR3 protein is CASSELPETQYF. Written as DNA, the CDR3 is TGTGCCAGCAGTGAACTGCCAGAGACCCAGTACTTC.

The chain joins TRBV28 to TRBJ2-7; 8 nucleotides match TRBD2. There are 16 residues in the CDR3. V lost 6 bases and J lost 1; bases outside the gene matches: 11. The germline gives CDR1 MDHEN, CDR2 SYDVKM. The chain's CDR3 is CASSLLRTSGSYEQYF. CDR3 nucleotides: TGTGCCAGCAGCCTCCTCCGTACTAGCGGATCCTACGAGCAGTACTTC.

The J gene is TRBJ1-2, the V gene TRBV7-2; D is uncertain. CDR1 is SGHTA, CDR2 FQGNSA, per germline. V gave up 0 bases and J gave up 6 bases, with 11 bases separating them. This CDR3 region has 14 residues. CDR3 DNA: TGTGCCAGCAGCTTAGCCGGCGGAGAGCATGGCTACACCTTC. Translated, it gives CASSLAGGEHGYTF.

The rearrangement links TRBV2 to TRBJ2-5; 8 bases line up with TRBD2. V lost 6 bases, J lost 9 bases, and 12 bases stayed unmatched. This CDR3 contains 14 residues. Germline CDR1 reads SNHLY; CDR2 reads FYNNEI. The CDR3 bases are TGTGCCAGCAGGACCGGGACCACCGGGGGGGCCCAGTACTTC. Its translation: CASRTGTTGGAQYF. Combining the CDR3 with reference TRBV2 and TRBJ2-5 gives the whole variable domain EPEVTQTPSHQVTQMGQEVILRCVPISNHLYFYWYRQILGQKVEFLVSFYNNEISEKSEIFDDQFSVERPDGSNFTLKIRSTKLEDSAMYFCASRTGTTGGAQYFGPGTRLLVL.

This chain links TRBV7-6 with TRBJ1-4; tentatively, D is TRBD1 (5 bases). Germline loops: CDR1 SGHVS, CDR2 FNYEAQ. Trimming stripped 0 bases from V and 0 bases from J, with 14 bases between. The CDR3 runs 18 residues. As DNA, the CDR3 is TGTGCCAGCAGCTTAGCTGGGTTGGGGGTTGCAACTAATGAAAAACTGTTTTTT. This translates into CASSLAGLGVATNEKLFF.

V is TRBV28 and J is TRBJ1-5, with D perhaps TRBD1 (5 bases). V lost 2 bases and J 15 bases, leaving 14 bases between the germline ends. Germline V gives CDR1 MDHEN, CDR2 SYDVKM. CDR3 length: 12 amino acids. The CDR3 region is CASSLGAQHLHF. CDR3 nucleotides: TGTGCCAGCAGTTTAGGGGCGCAGCATCTGCATTTT.

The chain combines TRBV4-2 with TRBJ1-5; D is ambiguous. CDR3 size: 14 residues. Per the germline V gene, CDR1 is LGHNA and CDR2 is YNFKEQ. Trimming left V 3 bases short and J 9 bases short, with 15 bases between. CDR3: CASSQEGYGRPQHF. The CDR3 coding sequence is TGTGCCAGCAGCCAGGAGGGCTACGGGCGGCCCCAGCATTTT.

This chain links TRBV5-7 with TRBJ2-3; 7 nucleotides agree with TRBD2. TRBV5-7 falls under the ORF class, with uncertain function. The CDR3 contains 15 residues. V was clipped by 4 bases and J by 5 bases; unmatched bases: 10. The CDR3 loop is CASSQTSTSRDTQYF. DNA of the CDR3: TGTGCCAGCAGCCAGACTAGCACCTCCCGAGATACGCAGTATTTT.

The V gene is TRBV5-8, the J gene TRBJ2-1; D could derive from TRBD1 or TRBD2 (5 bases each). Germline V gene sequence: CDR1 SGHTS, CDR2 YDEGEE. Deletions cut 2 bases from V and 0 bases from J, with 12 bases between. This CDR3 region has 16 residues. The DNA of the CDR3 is TGTGCCAGCAGCTTACCTTGGGGGAGCTCCTACAATGAGCAGTTCTTC. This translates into CASSLPWGSSYNEQFF.

CDR3: CAWKLIGRGDNEQFF. The DNA of the CDR3 is TGTGCCTGGAAATTAATAGGGAGAGGCGACAATGAGCAGTTCTTC. The chain couples TRBV30 to TRBJ2-1; D is perhaps TRBD2 (5 bases). Trimming took 4 bases from V and 5 from J, leaving 18 bases between them. Germline values: CDR1 GTSNPN, CDR2 SVGIG (reference sequence). This CDR3 is built from 15 residues. Filled out from reference TRBV30 and TRBJ2-1, the complete variable domain reads SQTIHQWPATLVQPVGSPLSLECTVEGTSNPNLYWYRQAAGRGLQLLFYSVGIGQISSEVPQNLSASRPQDRQFILSSKKLLLSDSGFYLCAWKLIGRGDNEQFFGPGTRLTVL.

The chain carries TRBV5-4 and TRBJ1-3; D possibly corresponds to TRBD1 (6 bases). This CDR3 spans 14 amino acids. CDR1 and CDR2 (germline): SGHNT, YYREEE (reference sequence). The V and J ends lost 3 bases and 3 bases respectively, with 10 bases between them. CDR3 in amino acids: CASSSRDNGNTIYF. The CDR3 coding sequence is TGTGCCAGCAGCTCCCGGGACAATGGAAACACCATATATTTT.

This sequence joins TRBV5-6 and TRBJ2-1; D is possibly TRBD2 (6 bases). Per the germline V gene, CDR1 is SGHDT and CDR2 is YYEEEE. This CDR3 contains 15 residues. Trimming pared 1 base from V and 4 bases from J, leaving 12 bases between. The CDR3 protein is CASSLSRGPYNEQFF. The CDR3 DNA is TGTGCCAGCAGCTTGTCGCGGGGACCATACAATGAGCAGTTCTTC.

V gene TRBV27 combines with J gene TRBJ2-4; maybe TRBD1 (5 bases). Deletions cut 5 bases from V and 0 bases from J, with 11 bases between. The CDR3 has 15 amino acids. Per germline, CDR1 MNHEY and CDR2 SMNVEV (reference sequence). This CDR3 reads CASSPRQLAKNIQYF. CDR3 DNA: TGTGCCAGCAGTCCTCGACAGCTAGCCAAAAACATTCAGTACTTC.

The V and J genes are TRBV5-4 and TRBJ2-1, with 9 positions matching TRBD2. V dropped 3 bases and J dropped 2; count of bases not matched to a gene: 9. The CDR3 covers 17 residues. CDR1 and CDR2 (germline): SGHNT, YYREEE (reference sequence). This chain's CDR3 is CASSSRGSGGTYNEQFF. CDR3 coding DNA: TGTGCCAGCAGCTCCCGGGGTAGCGGGGGAACCTACAATGAGCAGTTCTTC.

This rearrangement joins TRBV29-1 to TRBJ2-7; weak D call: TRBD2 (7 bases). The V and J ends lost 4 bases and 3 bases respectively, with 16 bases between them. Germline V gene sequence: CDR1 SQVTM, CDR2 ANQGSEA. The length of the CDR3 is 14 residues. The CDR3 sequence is CSVGRGGKGYEQYF. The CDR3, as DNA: TGCAGCGTTGGTCGCGGGGGCAAAGGCTACGAGCAGTACTTC.

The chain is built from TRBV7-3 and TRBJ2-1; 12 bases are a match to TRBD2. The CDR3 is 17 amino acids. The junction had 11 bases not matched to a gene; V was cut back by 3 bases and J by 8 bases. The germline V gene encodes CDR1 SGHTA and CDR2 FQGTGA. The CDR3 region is CASSFGLAGSKGDEQFF. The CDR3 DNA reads TGTGCCAGCAGCTTTGGACTAGCGGGATCCAAAGGGGATGAGCAGTTCTTC.

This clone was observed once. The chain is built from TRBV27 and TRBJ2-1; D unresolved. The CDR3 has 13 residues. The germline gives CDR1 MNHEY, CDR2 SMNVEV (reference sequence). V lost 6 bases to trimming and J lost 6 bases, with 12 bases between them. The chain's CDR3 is CASRLVGGNEQFF. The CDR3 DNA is TGTGCCAGCAGGCTCGTTGGCGGCAATGAGCAGTTCTTC.

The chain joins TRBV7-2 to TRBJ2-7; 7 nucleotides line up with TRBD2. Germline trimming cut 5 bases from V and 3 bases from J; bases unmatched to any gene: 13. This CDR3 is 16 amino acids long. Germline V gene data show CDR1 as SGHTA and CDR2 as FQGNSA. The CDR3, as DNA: TGTGCCAGCAGCCCCACGACCGGGGGGTTGAGCTACGAGCAGTACTTC. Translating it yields CASSPTTGGLSYEQYF.

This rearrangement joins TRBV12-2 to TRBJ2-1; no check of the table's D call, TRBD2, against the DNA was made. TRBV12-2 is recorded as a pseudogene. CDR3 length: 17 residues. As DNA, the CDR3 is TGTGCAAGTCGCTTCCCTCCCAGGGAGGGCTGGGGGAATGAGCAGTTCTTC. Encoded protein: CASRFPPREGWGNEQFF.

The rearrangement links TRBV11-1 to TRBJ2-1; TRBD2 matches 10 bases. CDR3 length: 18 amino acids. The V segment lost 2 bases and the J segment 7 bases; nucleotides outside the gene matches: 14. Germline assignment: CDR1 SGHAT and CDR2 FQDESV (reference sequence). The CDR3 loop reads CASSLFPASGSGRNEQFF. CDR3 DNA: TGTGCCAGCAGCTTATTCCCGGCTAGCGGGAGTGGGAGAAATGAGCAGTTCTTC.

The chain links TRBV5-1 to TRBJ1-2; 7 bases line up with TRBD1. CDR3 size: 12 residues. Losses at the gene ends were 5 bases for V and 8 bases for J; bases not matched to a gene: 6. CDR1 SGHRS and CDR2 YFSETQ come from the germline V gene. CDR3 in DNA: TGCGCCAGCAGGCAGGGGGTTGAGGGCTACACCTTC. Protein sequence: CASRQGVEGYTF.

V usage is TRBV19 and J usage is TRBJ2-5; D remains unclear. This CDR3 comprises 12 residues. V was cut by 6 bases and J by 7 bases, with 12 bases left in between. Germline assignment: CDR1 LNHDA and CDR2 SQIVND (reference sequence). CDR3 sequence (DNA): TGTGCCAGTAGGAACAGTGTTGGGACCCAGTACTTC. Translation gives CASRNSVGTQYF.

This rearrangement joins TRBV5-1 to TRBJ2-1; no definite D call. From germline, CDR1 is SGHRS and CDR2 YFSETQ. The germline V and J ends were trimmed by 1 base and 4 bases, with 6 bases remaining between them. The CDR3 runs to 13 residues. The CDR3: CASSLRLYNEQFF. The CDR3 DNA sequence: TGCGCCAGCAGCTTGAGGTTATACAATGAGCAGTTCTTC.

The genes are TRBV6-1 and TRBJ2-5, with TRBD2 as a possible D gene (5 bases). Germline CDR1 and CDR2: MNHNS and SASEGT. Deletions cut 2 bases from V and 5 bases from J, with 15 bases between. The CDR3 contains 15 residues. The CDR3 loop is CASSEFMRVWETQYF. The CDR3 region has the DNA TGTGCCAGCAGTGAATTTATGAGGGTCTGGGAGACCCAGTACTTC.

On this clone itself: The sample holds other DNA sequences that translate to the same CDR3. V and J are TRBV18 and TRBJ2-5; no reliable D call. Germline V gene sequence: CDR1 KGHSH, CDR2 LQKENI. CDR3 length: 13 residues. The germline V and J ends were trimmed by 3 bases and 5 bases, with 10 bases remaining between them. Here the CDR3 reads CASSPGRVETQYF. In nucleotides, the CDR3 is TGTGCCAGCTCACCGGGAAGGGTCGAGACCCAGTACTTC.

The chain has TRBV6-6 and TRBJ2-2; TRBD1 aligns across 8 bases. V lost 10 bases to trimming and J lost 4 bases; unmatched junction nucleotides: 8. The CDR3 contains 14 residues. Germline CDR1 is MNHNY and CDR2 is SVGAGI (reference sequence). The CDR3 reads CATQRQGATGELFF. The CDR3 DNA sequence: TGTGCCACTCAGCGGCAGGGGGCCACCGGGGAGCTGTTTTTT.

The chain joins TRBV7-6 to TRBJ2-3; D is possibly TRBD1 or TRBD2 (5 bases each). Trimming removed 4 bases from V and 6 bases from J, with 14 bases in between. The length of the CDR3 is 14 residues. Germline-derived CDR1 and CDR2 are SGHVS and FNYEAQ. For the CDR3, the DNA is TGTGCCAGCAGCTCCCGGAACCGGGGCGATACGCAGTATTTT. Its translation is CASSSRNRGDTQYF. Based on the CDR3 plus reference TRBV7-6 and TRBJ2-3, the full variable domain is GAGVSQSPRYKVTKRGQDVALRCDPISGHVSLYWYRQALGQGPEFLTYFNYEAQQDKSGLPNDRFSAERPEGSISTLTIQRTEQRDSAMYRCASSSRNRGDTQYFGPGTRLTVL.

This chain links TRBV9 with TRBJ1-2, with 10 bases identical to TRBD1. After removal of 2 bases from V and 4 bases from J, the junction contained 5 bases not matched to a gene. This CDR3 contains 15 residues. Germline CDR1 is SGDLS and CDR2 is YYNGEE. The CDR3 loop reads CASSVTGTGAYGYTF. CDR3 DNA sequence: TGTGCCAGCAGCGTCACGGGGACAGGGGCCTATGGCTACACCTTC.

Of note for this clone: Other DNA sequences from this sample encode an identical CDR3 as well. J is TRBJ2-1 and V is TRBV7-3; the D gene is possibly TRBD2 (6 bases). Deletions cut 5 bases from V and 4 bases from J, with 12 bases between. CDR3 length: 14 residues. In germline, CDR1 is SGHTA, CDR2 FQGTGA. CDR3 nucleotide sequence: TGTGCCAGCAGCGGCACCGGGACTTACAATGAGCAGTTCTTC. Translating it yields CASSGTGTYNEQFF. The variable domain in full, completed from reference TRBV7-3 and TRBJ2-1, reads GAGVSQTPSNKVTEKGKYVELRCDPISGHTALYWYRQSLGQGPEFLIYFQGTGAADDSGLPNDRFFAVRPEGSVSTLKIQRTERGDSAVYLCASSGTGTYNEQFFGPGTRLTVL.

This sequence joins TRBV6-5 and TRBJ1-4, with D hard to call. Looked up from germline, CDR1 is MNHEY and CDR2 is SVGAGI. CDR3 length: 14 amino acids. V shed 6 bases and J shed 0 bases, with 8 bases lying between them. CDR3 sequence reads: CASRYIATNEKLFF. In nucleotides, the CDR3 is TGTGCCAGCAGATACATTGCAACTAATGAAAAACTGTTTTTT.

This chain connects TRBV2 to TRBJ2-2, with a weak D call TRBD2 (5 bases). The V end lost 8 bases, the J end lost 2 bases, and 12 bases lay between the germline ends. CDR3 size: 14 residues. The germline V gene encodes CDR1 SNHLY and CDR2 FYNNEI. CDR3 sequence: CASRIGINTGELFF. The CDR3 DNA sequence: TGTGCCAGCCGCATCGGGATTAACACCGGGGAGCTGTTTTTT.

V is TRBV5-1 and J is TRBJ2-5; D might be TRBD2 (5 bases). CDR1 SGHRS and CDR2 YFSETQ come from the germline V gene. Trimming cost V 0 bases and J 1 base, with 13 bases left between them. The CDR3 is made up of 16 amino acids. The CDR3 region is CASSLGASKSQETQYF. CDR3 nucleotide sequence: TGCGCCAGCAGCTTGGGGGCTAGCAAAAGCCAAGAGACCCAGTACTTC.